This TCR beta chain appears in the sequencing data of a study of technical replicates of blood from a handful of donors. The CDR3 contains 15 residues. Germline loops: CDR1 MNHEY, CDR2 SMNVEV (reference sequence). Germline trimming cut 5 bases from V and 1 base from J; bases unmatched to any gene: 4. Profiling relied on immunoSEQ multiplex PCR, and the TCRdb table lists in-frame clones only, not all of them. Of under 95,000 clones in the sample, around 92% were seen once. The receptor was isolated from a human donor in good health. J is TRBJ1-5 and V is TRBV27; 8 bases line up with TRBD1. The source material was T cells isolated from PBMCs. The CDR3 DNA reads as TGTGCCAGCAGTCCGCAGGGGGCGAGCAATCAGCCCCAGCATTTT. The encoded protein is CASSPQGASNQPQHF.